This T cell receptor (beta chain) was retrieved from a study of T cells in Graves' hyperthyroidism and ophthalmopathy. The source material, RNA transcripts, was used to amplify TCR beta CDR3 regions. Researchers ran a first-round RT-PCR on the TCR CDR3 using the HTBI primer set. TCRdb reanalysed the multiplex PCR reads using MiXCR and keeps one entry per CDR3 protein. The table has some 570,000 distinct CDR3 sequences, approximately 17% seen once; the top ten hold 15% to 20%. CDR1 SGHTA and CDR2 FQGTGA come from the germline V gene. The CDR3 has 14 amino acids. J was trimmed by 7 bases and V by 5 bases; bases with no gene match: 8. Patients were excluded for uncontrolled infection, other autoimmune disease, pregnancy or lactation. The diagnostic basis comprised clinical symptoms, serum thyroxine and TRAb, thyroid ultrasound and orbital computed tomography. The PBMCs had their origin in 10 ml of fresh peripheral blood.

The receptor's source is a young woman with Graves' ophthalmopathy. The V call is TRBV7-3, the J call TRBJ2-1, with 7 positions matching TRBD2. Sequenced material: blood. The DNA of the CDR3 is TGTGCCAGCAGCCCCTCTCTGGGGGGGAATGAGCAGTTCTTC. The encoded protein is CASSPSLGGNEQFF.